This entry lists 30 T cell receptor beta chains sequenced from one sample in a study of T cell repertoires in cytomegalovirus infection. One entry per CDR3 protein results from TCRdb running MiXCR on the reads. The sample lists about 300,000 distinct CDR3 sequences, roughly 26% occurring once. Sequenced: PBMCs. These receptors all stem from a human donor in good health (CMV status not recorded). Some clones in this sample may be carry-over from other donors' samples.

This sequence joins TRBV2 and TRBJ2-7; 12 bases align to TRBD2. The CDR3 consists of 16 residues. The germline CDR1 and CDR2 sequences are SNHLY and FYNNEI. V lost 6 bases and J lost 0; bases outside the gene matches: 6. The CDR3 DNA is TGTGCCAGCAGACCTGGACTAGCGGGAATCTCCTACGAGCAGTACGTC. This encodes CASRPGLAGISYEQYV.

This clonotype was seen just once. The junction departs from germline at one end; a sequencing error may be responsible. V gene TRBV12-3 or TRBV12-4 combines with J gene TRBJ2-5; TRBD2 aligns across 7 bases. This CDR3 region has 15 residues. CDR3 coding DNA: TGTGCCAGCAGAAAACTGGCGGGAGTCCCCGAGACCCAGTACTTT. Protein: CASRKLAGVPETQYF.

This clonotype was detected a few times. This chain links TRBV10-3 with TRBJ1-2; no definite D call. The V and J ends lost 3 bases and 4 bases respectively, with 12 bases between them. Germline lookup yields CDR1 ENHRY and CDR2 SYGVKD. The CDR3 has 14 residues. CDR3 sequence: CAISDWDEGYGYTF. In DNA, the CDR3 is TGTGCCATCAGTGACTGGGATGAGGGCTATGGCTACACCTTC.

The chain links TRBV7-3 to TRBJ2-7; the D gene is possibly TRBD1 (5 bases). Germline CDR1 reads SGHTA; CDR2 reads FQGTGA. Trimming stripped 5 bases from V and 0 bases from J, with 11 bases between. The CDR3 sequence is 14 residues long. The CDR3 coding sequence is TGTGCCAGCAGCCCAAGCAGGGACTCCTACGAGCAGTACTTC. Translated, it gives CASSPSRDSYEQYF.

This clonotype was counted between two and nine times. The V call is TRBV28, the J call TRBJ2-1; the match to TRBD2 covers 11 bases. V lost 2 bases to trimming and J lost 0 bases; unmatched junction nucleotides: 3. The CDR3 extends over 17 amino acids. CDR1 MDHEN and CDR2 SYDVKM come from the germline V gene. This CDR3 is CASSLLAGGRSYNEQFF. The DNA of the CDR3 is TGTGCCAGCAGTTTACTAGCGGGGGGCCGCTCCTACAATGAGCAGTTCTTC.

This clonotype was picked up a small number of times. The chain employs TRBV28 and TRBJ1-3; D not certain. Germline assignment: CDR1 MDHEN and CDR2 SYDVKM. This CDR3 has 13 amino acids. Trimming shortened V by 11 bases and J by 0 bases, and 11 bases separated the two germline ends. The CDR3: CAALRVSGNTIYF. In DNA form, the CDR3 reads TGTGCCGCCCTCCGGGTCTCTGGAAACACCATATATTTT.

This chain joins TRBV29-1 and TRBJ1-1; D remains ambiguous. There are 13 residues in the CDR3. Per the germline V gene, CDR1 is SQVTM and CDR2 is ANQGSEA. V lost 7 bases to trimming and J lost 5 bases, with 17 bases between them. CDR3 coding DNA: TGCAGCGGCCTGGTCGGGTTAGGGACTGAAGCTTTCTTT. Encoded protein: CSGLVGLGTEAFF.

V usage is TRBV20-1 and J usage is TRBJ2-7; the match to TRBD2 covers 10 bases. With V trimmed by 1 base and J by 3 bases, 9 bases remained unmatched. This CDR3 contains 16 residues. Germline-derived CDR1 and CDR2 are DFQATT and SNEGSKA (reference sequence). The CDR3: CSARALLAGVDYEQYF. The CDR3 DNA reads TGCAGTGCTAGAGCTCTCCTAGCGGGAGTAGACTACGAGCAGTACTTC.

V gene TRBV28 combines with J gene TRBJ2-7, with 13 bases lining up with TRBD2. The CDR3 loop spans 14 amino acids. The germline gives CDR1 MDHEN, CDR2 SYDVKM. With 8 bases clipped from V and 4 bases from J, the junction kept 5 bases outside the gene matches. CDR3 in amino acids: CASCRTSGGYEQYF. The CDR3 region has the DNA TGTGCCAGCTGTCGGACTAGCGGGGGATACGAGCAGTACTTC. The full variable domain, with the rest looked up from reference TRBV28 and TRBJ2-7, is DVKVTQSSRYLVKRTGEKVFLECVQDMDHENMFWYRQDPGLGLRLIYFSYDVKMKEKGDIPEGYSVSREKKERFSLILESASTNQTSMYLCASCRTSGGYEQYFGPGTRLTVT.

This clonotype appeared a few times. The chain uses TRBV23-1 and TRBJ2-1, with TRBD2 matching 14 bases. TRBV23-1 is an ORF, and what it does is uncertain. The V segment lost 6 bases and the J segment 0 bases; nucleotides outside the gene matches: 10. The CDR3 totals 19 residues. CDR3 residues: CASRVGLAGAPSSYNEQFF. DNA of the CDR3: TGCGCCAGCAGGGTGGGACTAGCGGGAGCACCAAGCTCCTACAATGAGCAGTTCTTC.

This clonotype was observed at least ten times. This sequence joins TRBV7-6 and TRBJ2-2; 9 bases are shared with TRBD2. CDR1 is SGHVS, CDR2 FNYEAQ, per germline. CDR3 length equals 15 residues. As DNA, the CDR3 is TGTCAAACCACCGCGCTAGCGGGAAACACCGGGGAGCTGTTTTTT. Translating gives CQTTALAGNTGELFF. Together with reference TRBV7-6 and TRBJ2-2, the CDR3 gives the full variable domain: GAGVSQSPRYKVTKRGQDVALRCDPISGHVSLYWYRQALGQGPEFLTYFNYEAQQDKSGLPNDRFSAERPEGSISTLTIQRTEQRDSAMYRCQTTALAGNTGELFFGEGSRLTVL.

This clonotype was recorded at least ten times. The chain links TRBV11-1 to TRBJ2-1; D remains ambiguous. The CDR3 sequence is 15 residues long. Trimming took 1 base from V and 9 from J, leaving 16 bases between them. The V gene's germline CDR1 is SGHAT and CDR2 FQDESV (reference sequence). CDR3 sequence: CASSLEARTLAEQFF. The CDR3 region has the DNA TGTGCCAGCAGCTTAGAGGCCAGGACCCTGGCTGAGCAGTTCTTC.

This clonotype was found a few times. This chain connects TRBV12-3 or TRBV12-4 to TRBJ1-2; D remains unclear. V lost 7 bases to trimming and J lost 8 bases, with 17 bases between them. CDR3 size: 13 residues. Written as DNA, the CDR3 is TGTGCCAGCATACGTGGGGATAATGGCGGCTACACCTTC. This encodes CASIRGDNGGYTF.

This clonotype came up a few times. The rearrangement links TRBV7-8 to TRBJ1-5; D perhaps matches TRBD1 (5 bases). CDR1 is SGHVS and CDR2 is FQNEAQ in the germline V gene. The CDR3 spans 14 residues. Trimming pared 5 bases from V and 1 base from J, leaving 9 bases between. The CDR3 DNA sequence: TGTGCCAGCAGCACCCGACAGAGCAATCAGCCCCAGCATTTT. It encodes CASSTRQSNQPQHF.

Many counts were recorded for this clonotype. The chain employs TRBV12-3 or TRBV12-4 and TRBJ2-5; D might be TRBD1 (7 bases). This CDR3 contains 15 residues. Trimming left V 6 bases short and J 5 bases short, with 19 bases between. In nucleotides, the CDR3 is TGTGCCAGCAGCCCGAACCAGGGGGGCGGGGAGACCCAGTACTTC. This sequence encodes CASSPNQGGGETQYF.

In its sample, this clonotype was seen a few times. V gene TRBV11-2 combines with J gene TRBJ2-7, with D maybe TRBD1 (8 bases). The CDR3 spans 15 residues. Germline values: CDR1 SGHAT, CDR2 FQNNGV. V was pared by 1 base and J by 3 bases, with 13 bases between. The chain's CDR3 is CASSLGAGQVYEQYF. CDR3 DNA: TGTGCCAGCAGCTTAGGAGCGGGACAGGTCTACGAGCAGTACTTC.

In its sample, this clonotype was seen once. The chain is built from TRBV5-4 and TRBJ2-7; TRBD2 aligns across 12 bases. The CDR3 extends over 16 amino acids. Unmatched junction bases numbered 7, after V lost 4 bases and J lost 2 bases. CDR1 and CDR2 (germline): SGHNT, YYREEE (reference sequence). As DNA, the CDR3 is TGTGCCAGCAGCCCAGGGACTAGCGGGTTACCCTACGAGCAGTACTTC. This encodes CASSPGTSGLPYEQYF.

The chain links TRBV20-1 to TRBJ2-3; D gene unclear. The CDR3 has 11 amino acids. V shed 6 bases and J shed 6 bases, with 10 bases lying between them. Germline V gives CDR1 DFQATT, CDR2 SNEGSKA (reference sequence). CDR3 coding DNA: TGCAGTGCCGACCGCTCTGATACGCAGTATTTT. This translates into CSADRSDTQYF.

V usage is TRBV6-1 and J usage is TRBJ1-6, with 9 positions matching TRBD1. The CDR3 sequence is 13 residues long. V was clipped by 10 bases and J by 7 bases; unmatched bases: 5. Germline V lookup: CDR1 MNHNS, CDR2 SASEGT. CDR3 DNA: TGTGCCATAGGACAGGGGTTAAATTCACCCCTCCACTTT. It codes for CAIGQGLNSPLHF.

On this clonotype itself: The CDR3 does not close with the conserved phenylalanine or tryptophan, likely indicating a read error. V and J are TRBV28 and TRBJ1-1, with D hard to call. Germline V lookup: CDR1 MDHEN, CDR2 SYDVKM. The CDR3 consists of 13 residues. The V end was cut by 4 bases, the J end by 9 bases, with 15 bases between. The CDR3 bases are TGTGCCAGCAGTTCGGAGATCCCTAACAAAGCTTTCCTT. Its translation is CASSSEIPNKAFL.

The sample holds many counts of this clonotype. J is TRBJ2-7 and V is TRBV28; 9 positions match TRBD1. With 8 bases clipped from V and 4 bases from J, the junction kept 12 bases outside the gene matches. The V gene's germline CDR1 is MDHEN and CDR2 SYDVKM. The CDR3 is made up of 15 amino acids. The CDR3 coding sequence is TGTGCCAGCCACCCTCCGGGACAGGGTGTATACGAGCAGTACTTC. This gives the protein CASHPPGQGVYEQYF.

This clonotype has a count of ten or more. The gene calls are TRBV7-2 and TRBJ1-6; 9 nucleotides match TRBD1. The V gene's germline CDR1 is SGHTA and CDR2 FQGNSA. There are 16 residues in the CDR3. V was clipped by 5 bases and J by 9 bases; unmatched bases: 11. CDR3 DNA sequence: TGTGCCAGCAGCACGCAGACAGGGGGTGGAGGTTCACCCCTCCACTTT. Translation: CASSTQTGGGGSPLHF. Variable domain in full (rest from reference TRBV7-2 and TRBJ1-6): GAGVSQSPSNKVTEKGKDVELRCDPISGHTALYWYRQSLGQGLEFLIYFQGNSAPDKSGLPSDRFSAERTGGSVSTLTIQRTQQEDSAVYLCASSTQTGGGGSPLHFGNGTRLTVT.

The rearrangement uses TRBV28 and TRBJ1-4, with D hard to call. This CDR3 comprises 16 residues. Germline CDR1 and CDR2: MDHEN and SYDVKM. V was cut by 5 bases and J by 8 bases, with 21 bases left in between. The CDR3 region is CASSPHPPKGREKLFF. DNA of the CDR3: TGTGCCAGCAGTCCCCACCCGCCTAAAGGGCGGGAAAAACTGTTTTTT. Combining the CDR3 with reference TRBV28 and TRBJ1-4 gives the whole variable domain DVKVTQSSRYLVKRTGEKVFLECVQDMDHENMFWYRQDPGLGLRLIYFSYDVKMKEKGDIPEGYSVSREKKERFSLILESASTNQTSMYLCASSPHPPKGREKLFFGSGTQLSVL.

This clonotype showed up just a few times. The chain combines TRBV7-9 with TRBJ2-1, with a weak D call TRBD1 (6 bases). V lost 10 bases, J lost 5 bases, and 18 bases lay in between. Germline CDR1 reads SEHNR; CDR2 reads FQNEAQ (reference sequence). The CDR3 runs 14 residues. CDR3 bases: TGTGCCACCGCCGGCCTCAGGGGCAACAATGAGCAGTTCTTC. Protein sequence: CATAGLRGNNEQFF. Full variable domain (missing parts from reference TRBV7-9 and TRBJ2-1): DTGVSQNPRHKITKRGQNVTFRCDPISEHNRLYWYRQTLGQGPEFLTYFQNEAQLEKSRLLSDRFSAERPKGSFSTLEIQRTEQGDSAMYLCATAGLRGNNEQFFGPGTRLTVL.

About this clonotype itself: An end of the junction does not agree with germline; a read error may underlie this. The CDR3 protein is CPSTGPYNEQFF. The CDR3 DNA follows: TGTCCCAGCACTGGACCCTACAATGAGCAGTTCTTC. The V gene is TRBV6-8, the J gene TRBJ2-1; the D is unclear. Germline V gives CDR1 MNHGY, CDR2 SAAAGT. The CDR3 covers 12 residues.

The chain employs TRBV27 and TRBJ2-7; D unresolved. The V and J ends lost 8 bases and 3 bases respectively, with 17 bases between them. CDR3 length: 14 residues. The germline V gene has CDR1 MNHEY and CDR2 SMNVEV (reference sequence). This CDR3 reads CASGRATTHYEQYF. CDR3 DNA: TGTGCCAGCGGACGGGCCACGACTCACTACGAGCAGTACTTC.

This clonotype was counted ten times or more. This chain links TRBV7-2 with TRBJ2-5, with TRBD2 matching over 9 bases. J gave up 3 bases and V 3 bases, and 8 bases lay outside the gene matches. This CDR3 comprises 16 residues. CDR1 SGHTA and CDR2 FQGNSA come from the germline V gene. DNA of the CDR3: TGTGCCAGCAGCTTGCTAGCGGGGCCAGTGGAAGAGACCCAGTACTTC. Its protein is CASSLLAGPVEETQYF.

The V and J genes are TRBV4-3 and TRBJ1-2; D is unclear. Trimming took 0 bases from V and 8 from J, leaving 10 bases between them. The length of the CDR3 is 13 residues. The germline CDR1 and CDR2 sequences are LGHNA and YSLEER. The CDR3 here is CASSQDGGAGYTF. CDR3 DNA sequence: TGCGCCAGCAGCCAAGACGGAGGTGCCGGCTACACCTTC.

The chain couples TRBV18 to TRBJ1-4; 7 nucleotides line up with TRBD1. The CDR3 has 13 residues. Germline CDR1 is KGHSH and CDR2 is LQKENI. J gave up 8 bases and V 4 bases, and 4 bases lay outside the gene matches. CDR3 coding DNA: TGTGCCAGCTCACAGGGGGCGGACGAAAAACTGTTTTTT. Translation: CASSQGADEKLFF.

This clonotype was observed a few times. The chain is built from TRBV2 and TRBJ2-4, with D unresolved. Looked up from germline, CDR1 is SNHLY and CDR2 is FYNNEI. V was clipped by 3 bases and J by 0 bases, with 6 bases between them. The CDR3 runs to 14 residues. Here the CDR3 reads CASSEQLAKNIQYF. The CDR3 DNA reads TGTGCCAGCAGTGAGCAGTTAGCCAAAAACATTCAGTACTTC.